Each of the 7 T cell receptor beta chains below was sequenced from the same sample in a study of cytomegalovirus exposure and HLA in healthy donors (dated by TCRdb to 2016 to 2017). The library was produced with the immunoSEQ multiplex PCR assay. The multiplex PCR relied on a mix of 60 forward primers for TCR Vbeta segments and 13 reverse primers for TCR Jbeta segments. Here the immuneACCESS table is served through TCRdb, limited to in-frame sequences with V and J called. Missing clones are a known gap in these copies; in checked studies unresolved V genes cover under half, and the rest lacks a known reason. The table for this sample shows some 44,000 clones. The ten largest clones take up about 1.8% of the sample. Sample: PBMCs. The receptors derive from a woman aged 25 to 45 in good health and CMV-seronegative.

The CDR3 DNA reads as TGCAGCGTTGAAGACAGGGGGTCCTACGAGCAGTACTTC. Translation: CSVEDRGSYEQYF. This chain uses TRBV29-1 with TRBJ2-7, with 7 bases aligning to TRBD1. Germline trimming cut 0 bases from V and 1 base from J; bases unmatched to any gene: 0. Germline V gene lookup returns CDR1 SQVTM and CDR2 ANQGSEA. The CDR3 loop spans 13 amino acids.

The chain carries TRBV29-1 and TRBJ2-1; 10 bases map to TRBD2. The CDR3 totals 13 residues. CDR1 is SQVTM and CDR2 is ANQGSEA in the germline V gene. Trimming at V came to 4 bases and at J to 6 bases, leaving 3 bases not matched to a gene. This CDR3 reads CSVAGLAVNEQFF. The DNA for the CDR3 is TGCAGCGTTGCAGGACTAGCGGTCAATGAGCAGTTCTTC.

The chain recombines TRBV5-1 with TRBJ2-5, with 9 bases identical to TRBD2. After removal of 4 bases from V and 11 bases from J, the junction contained 12 bases not matched to a gene. The length of the CDR3 is 14 residues. CDR1 and CDR2 from the germline V gene are SGHRS and YFSETQ. In nucleotides, the CDR3 is TGCGCCAGCAGCCCCTTAGCGGGAGAGGGGGGGCAGTACTTC. Translating gives CASSPLAGEGGQYF.

V is TRBV12-5 and J is TRBJ2-2, with a weak D call TRBD2 (5 bases). The CDR3 has 14 amino acids. Trimming removed 1 base from V and 2 bases from J, with 5 bases in between. The V gene's germline CDR1 is LGHNT and CDR2 FRNRAP. CDR3: CASGLGLNTGELFF. In nucleotides, the CDR3 is TGTGCTAGTGGTTTGGGACTAAACACCGGGGAGCTGTTTTTT.

The gene calls are TRBV2 and TRBJ2-3; D uncertain. V was trimmed by 8 bases and J by 5 bases, leaving 5 bases between them. The germline CDR1 and CDR2 sequences are SNHLY and FYNNEI. The CDR3 runs to 10 residues. CDR3 DNA: TGTGCCAGCCAGTTAGATACGCAGTATTTT. Translated, it gives CASQLDTQYF.

This chain joins TRBV6-1 and TRBJ1-2; no firm D call. The germline CDR1 and CDR2 sequences are MNHNS and SASEGT. The CDR3 extends over 14 amino acids. The V end was cut by 1 base, the J end by 5 bases, with 11 bases between. The CDR3 is CASSEVGDGYGYTF. DNA for the CDR3: TGTGCCAGCAGTGAAGTGGGAGACGGATATGGCTACACCTTC.

J is TRBJ2-2 and V is TRBV6-6; TRBD2 aligns across 7 bases. Germline assignment: CDR1 MNHNY and CDR2 SVGAGI (reference sequence). This CDR3 contains 16 residues. V was pared by 2 bases and J by 5 bases, with 8 bases of the junction left unmatched. The CDR3 sequence: CASSYPAGERTGELFF. DNA for the CDR3: TGTGCCAGCAGTTACCCGGCGGGAGAACGGACCGGGGAGCTGTTTTTT.